The 16 T cell receptor beta chains below come from one sample, sequenced in a study of kidney transplant recipient with SARS-CoV-2 infection. TCRdb used MiXCR to reprocess the reads, holding one entry per CDR3 protein. The table has under 250,000 distinct CDR3 sequences, 25% to 35% seen once; the top ten hold under 7.5%. Specimen: a blood sample, collected at baseline and between days 110 and 120 from a kidney transplant recipient. These receptors all come from a male patient in his thirties who had COVID-19 and was a kidney transplant recipient. The T cells may partly be graft donor cells.

This clonotype was counted many times. The rearrangement links TRBV9 to TRBJ1-2; D may be TRBD1 (5 bases). Trimming cost V 4 bases and J 3 bases, with 7 bases left between them. Germline V gives CDR1 SGDLS, CDR2 YYNGEE. The CDR3 is 12 amino acids. The CDR3 DNA reads TGTGCCAGCAGCCGACAGTACTATGGCTACACCTTC. It translates to CASSRQYYGYTF.

This clonotype has ten or more counts. V is TRBV5-1 and J is TRBJ2-7; D possibly matches TRBD1 or TRBD2 (5 bases each). CDR3 length: 17 amino acids. The ends were cut back, 4 bases at V and 2 bases at J, with 22 bases in the middle. The germline CDR1 and CDR2 sequences are SGHRS and YFSETQ. The CDR3 region has the DNA TGCGCCAGCAGCATGGGAAGATCAGGGCCGCGGGCCTACGAGCAGTACTTC. Translating gives CASSMGRSGPRAYEQYF.

This clonotype occurred many times. The chain uses TRBV6-5 and TRBJ2-6; D gene ambiguous. This CDR3 comprises 15 residues. Germline CDR1 and CDR2: MNHEY and SVGAGI. The V gene lost 6 bases and the J gene lost 0 bases, with 9 bases spanning the gap. CDR3 nucleotide sequence: TGTGCCAGCAGAGGACCCAACTCTGGGGCCAACGTCCTGACTTTC. Amino acid sequence: CASRGPNSGANVLTF.

V is TRBV6-5 and J is TRBJ2-7; D unresolved. V gave up 7 bases and J gave up 2 bases, with 3 bases separating them. The CDR3 covers 10 residues. Germline V gene lookup returns CDR1 MNHEY and CDR2 SVGAGI. This chain's CDR3 is CASNTYEQYF. The CDR3 DNA sequence: TGTGCCAGCAATACCTACGAGCAGTACTTC.

This clonotype has at least ten counts. The J gene is TRBJ2-3, the V gene TRBV7-9; tentatively, D is TRBD2 (6 bases). Germline CDR1 reads SEHNR; CDR2 reads FQNEAQ (reference sequence). The CDR3 has 13 residues. V gave up 6 bases and J gave up 2 bases, with 9 bases separating them. CDR3: CASREGTTDTQYF. The CDR3 DNA reads TGTGCCAGCAGGGAGGGAACCACAGATACGCAGTATTTT.

This clonotype has a count of ten or more. The V and J genes are TRBV7-3 and TRBJ1-1; the D is unclear. This CDR3 region has 14 residues. The V end lost 2 bases, the J end lost 1 base, and 8 bases lay between the germline ends. The germline V gene encodes CDR1 SGHTA and CDR2 FQGTGA. The CDR3 DNA is TGTGCCAGCAGCTTAGTGGCGTCGAACACTGAAGCTTTCTTT. Protein: CASSLVASNTEAFF.

This clonotype was seen many times. The chain links TRBV5-1 to TRBJ2-7; 8 bases are shared with TRBD2. This CDR3 has 14 residues. V lost 5 bases and J lost 3; bases outside the gene matches: 7. Germline assignment: CDR1 SGHRS and CDR2 YFSETQ. Written as DNA, the CDR3 is TGCGCCAGCAGGCTTGGACTAGCCATCTACGAGCAGTACTTC. Translated, it gives CASRLGLAIYEQYF.

Concerning this clonotype itself: One base away lies a much larger clone, so this may be a sequencing read error. The chain has TRBV19 and TRBJ1-4, with TRBD1 identical over 9 bases. The CDR3 contains 16 residues. Germline CDR1 and CDR2: LNHDA and SQIVND (reference sequence). The CDR3 nucleotides read TGTGCCAGTAGTATAGATACCGGGACAGGGAATGGAAAACTGTTTTTT. The encoded protein is CASSIDTGTGNGKLFF.

In its sample, this clonotype was seen a few times. CDR3 bases: TGCGCCAGCAGTGATTCGAGCGGGCTAGCGGAAGGGAGCTCCTACAATGAGCAGTTCTTC. Residues: CASSDSSGLAEGSSYNEQFF. J is TRBJ2-1 and V is TRBV10-2; 7 positions agree with TRBD2. V lost 3 bases, J lost 0 bases, and 17 bases stayed unmatched. Germline V CDR1 and CDR2: WSHSY, SAAADI. The CDR3 is made up of 20 amino acids.

This clonotype was counted many times. The J gene is TRBJ1-4, the V gene TRBV9; D not certain. Germline lookup yields CDR1 SGDLS and CDR2 YYNGEE. CDR3 length: 15 residues. V lost 4 bases and J 7 bases, leaving 17 bases between the germline ends. This CDR3 reads CASSLSGGIGEKLFF. The CDR3 nucleotides are TGTGCCAGCAGCCTCAGTGGAGGAATTGGTGAAAAACTGTTTTTT.

This clonotype was observed at least ten times. The chain has TRBV30 and TRBJ1-6; the D is unclear. Trimming took off 2 bases at V and 7 bases at J, with 9 bases between the two ends. Germline values: CDR1 GTSNPN, CDR2 SVGIG (reference sequence). The CDR3 contains 13 residues. The CDR3 DNA reads TGTGCCTGGAGTTTGACTGAGAATTCACCCCTCCACTTT. As protein: CAWSLTENSPLHF. Combining the CDR3 with reference TRBV30 and TRBJ1-6 gives the whole variable domain SQTIHQWPATLVQPVGSPLSLECTVEGTSNPNLYWYRQAAGRGLQLLFYSVGIGQISSEVPQNLSASRPQDRQFILSSKKLLLSDSGFYLCAWSLTENSPLHFGNGTRLTVT.

This clonotype has at least ten counts. This chain uses TRBV27 with TRBJ2-7; 9 bases map to TRBD1. Germline V gene lookup returns CDR1 MNHEY and CDR2 SMNVEV (reference sequence). The V and J ends lost 0 bases and 5 bases, in that order; junction bases with no gene match: 5. The CDR3 runs to 15 residues. The CDR3, as DNA: TGTGCCAGCAGTTTATCGGGACAGGGCGTTCACGAGCAGTACTTC. The encoded protein is CASSLSGQGVHEQYF.

This clonotype has at least ten counts. The chain couples TRBV20-1 to TRBJ2-2; TRBD1 agrees at 10 bases. Per germline, CDR1 DFQATT and CDR2 SNEGSKA (reference sequence). CDR3 size: 16 residues. Trimming at V came to 0 bases and at J to 6 bases, leaving 7 bases not matched to a gene. Written as DNA, the CDR3 is TGCAGTGCTAGAGAACCCCGGGACAGGGGAGCCGGGGAGCTGTTTTTT. Amino acids: CSAREPRDRGAGELFF.

This clonotype was observed many times. The chain combines TRBV15 with TRBJ2-2; a weak D match, TRBD2 (5 bases). V shed 0 bases and J shed 6 bases, with 14 bases lying between them. The CDR3 is made up of 16 amino acids. CDR1 is LNHNV and CDR2 is YYDKDF in the germline V gene (reference sequence). CDR3 protein: CATSRDTLDGAGELFF. The CDR3 bases are TGTGCCACCAGCAGAGATACACTAGACGGGGCCGGGGAGCTGTTTTTT.

Many counts were recorded for this clonotype. V is TRBV18 and J is TRBJ2-7, with 12 bases that match TRBD2. This CDR3 comprises 19 residues. The J segment lost 4 bases and the V segment lost 0 bases, leaving 13 bases of the junction unmatched. Germline V gives CDR1 KGHSH, CDR2 LQKENI. The CDR3: CASSPPAGTSGRLVYEQYF. CDR3 DNA: TGTGCCAGCTCACCACCGGCCGGGACTAGCGGGCGTCTGGTTTACGAGCAGTACTTC.

This clonotype was found once. A much larger clone differs from this one at a single base, so this may be a read error. The chain carries TRBV6-1 and TRBJ1-2; no clear D gene. Germline loops: CDR1 MNHNS, CDR2 SASEGT. Trimming removed 3 bases at V and 4 bases at J, with 21 bases between. This CDR3 has 17 amino acids. The CDR3: CASSDVFSMRKAYGYTF. CDR3 DNA: TGTGCCAGCAGTGATGTGTTCTCTATGCGAAAGGCCTATGGCTACACCTTC.